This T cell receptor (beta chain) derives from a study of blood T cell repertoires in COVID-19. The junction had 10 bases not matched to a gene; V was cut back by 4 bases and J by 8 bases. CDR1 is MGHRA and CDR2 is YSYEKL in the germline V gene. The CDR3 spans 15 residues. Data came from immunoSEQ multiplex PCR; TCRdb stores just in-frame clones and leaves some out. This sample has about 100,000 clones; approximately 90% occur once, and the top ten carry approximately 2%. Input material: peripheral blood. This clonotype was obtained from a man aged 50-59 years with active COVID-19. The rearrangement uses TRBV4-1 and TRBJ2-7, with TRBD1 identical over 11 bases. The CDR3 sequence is CASSPDRGRYGQQYF. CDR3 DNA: TGCGCCAGCAGCCCGGACAGGGGGCGTTATGGGCAGCAGTACTTC.